In its sample, the clone carrying this T cell receptor (beta chain) was seen a few times. The V and J ends lost 7 bases and 3 bases respectively, with 15 bases between them. Germline-derived CDR1 and CDR2 are MDHEN and SYDVKM. The CDR3 loop spans 14 amino acids. This sample was taken from a study of blood T cell repertoires in COVID-19. On the study more broadly: The United States, Italy and Spain provided the acute and convalescent COVID-19 samples.

The data were produced by immunoSEQ multiplex PCR, yet TCRdb's version contains in-frame clones alone and is incomplete. Of some 290,000 clones listed, roughly 83% are singletons. This receptor was identified in a man aged 55 to 69 who had recovered from COVID-19. The source material was peripheral blood. The rearrangement joins TRBV28 to TRBJ1-2; perhaps TRBD1 as D (6 bases). CDR3 coding DNA: TGTGCCAGCATCGTGGGGGGGCAGGACTATGGCTACACCTTC. This encodes CASIVGGQDYGYTF.